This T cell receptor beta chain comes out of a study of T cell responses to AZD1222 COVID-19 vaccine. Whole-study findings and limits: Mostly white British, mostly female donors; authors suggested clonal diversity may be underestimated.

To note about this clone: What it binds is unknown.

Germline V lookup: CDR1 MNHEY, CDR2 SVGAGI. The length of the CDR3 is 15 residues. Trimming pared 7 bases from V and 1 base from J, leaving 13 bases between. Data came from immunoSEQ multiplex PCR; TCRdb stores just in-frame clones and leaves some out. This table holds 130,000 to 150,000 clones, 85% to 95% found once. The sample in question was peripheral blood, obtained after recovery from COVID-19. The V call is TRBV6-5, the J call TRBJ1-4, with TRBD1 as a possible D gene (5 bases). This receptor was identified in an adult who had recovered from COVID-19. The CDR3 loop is CASMRGLGTNEKLFF. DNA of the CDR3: TGTGCCAGCATGAGGGGCCTGGGAACTAATGAAAAACTGTTTTTT.